Below are 5 T cell receptor beta chains sequenced from a single sample in a study of cytomegalovirus exposure and HLA in healthy donors. TCRdb keeps only in-frame clones here, not all; method: immunoSEQ multiplex PCR. Of under 250,000 clones in the sample, around nine tenths were seen once. Sequenced input: PBMCs. The receptor source for this set is a woman aged 18-29 years in good health and CMV-seronegative.

The genes are TRBV11-1 and TRBJ1-1; D is unclear. Germline V gives CDR1 SGHAT, CDR2 FQDESV (reference sequence). The length of the CDR3 is 13 residues. Deletions cut 3 bases from V and 1 base from J, with 6 bases between. This CDR3 is CASSFGGNTEAFF. In DNA, the CDR3 is TGTGCCAGCAGCTTCGGAGGGAACACTGAAGCTTTCTTT.

This CDR3 reads CASSGDTRDPSPLHF. The CDR3, as DNA: TGTGCCAGTAGTGGGGATACCAGGGATCCATCACCCCTCCACTTT. The chain recombines TRBV19 with TRBJ1-6; TRBD1 is a possible D gene (5 bases). V lost 5 bases and J 10 bases, leaving 18 bases between the germline ends. The CDR3 has 15 amino acids. CDR1 is LNHDA and CDR2 is SQIVND in the germline V gene (reference sequence).

V usage is TRBV10-1 and J usage is TRBJ1-2, with a weak D call TRBD1 (6 bases). The germline V gene has CDR1 WNHNN and CDR2 SYGVQD (reference sequence). CDR3 length: 13 residues. V lost 0 bases to trimming and J lost 8 bases, with 10 bases between them. DNA of the CDR3: TGCGCCAGCAGTGAGTCTGGGGGCAGCGGCTACACCTTC. It codes for CASSESGGSGYTF.

This chain uses TRBV9 with TRBJ2-6, with D tentatively TRBD2 (6 bases). CDR1 is SGDLS and CDR2 is YYNGEE in the germline V gene. Trimming removed 0 bases from V and 1 base from J, with 14 bases in between. This CDR3 region has 18 residues. The CDR3 DNA follows: TGTGCCAGCAGCGTAGGTCCGGGACGGGGGTCTGGGGCCAACGTCCTGACTTTC. This gives the protein CASSVGPGRGSGANVLTF.

For the CDR3, the DNA is TGTGCCAGCTCACCACCCTTGGGGGGGGACGAGCAGTACTTC. Amino acids: CASSPPLGGDEQYF. J is TRBJ2-7 and V is TRBV18, with 7 bases aligning to TRBD2. CDR1 KGHSH and CDR2 LQKENI come from the germline V gene. The CDR3 contains 14 residues. The V and J ends lost 0 bases and 5 bases, in that order; junction bases with no gene match: 4.